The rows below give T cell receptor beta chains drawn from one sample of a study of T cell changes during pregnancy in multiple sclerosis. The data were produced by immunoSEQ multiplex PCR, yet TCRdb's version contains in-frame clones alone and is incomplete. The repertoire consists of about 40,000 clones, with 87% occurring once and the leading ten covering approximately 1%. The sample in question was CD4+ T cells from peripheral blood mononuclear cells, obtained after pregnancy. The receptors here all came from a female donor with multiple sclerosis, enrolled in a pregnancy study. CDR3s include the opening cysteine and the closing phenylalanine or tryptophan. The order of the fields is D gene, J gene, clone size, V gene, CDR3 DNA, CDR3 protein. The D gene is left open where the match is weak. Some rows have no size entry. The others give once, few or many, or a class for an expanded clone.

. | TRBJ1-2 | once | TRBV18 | TGTGCCAGCTCACCACTTCAACAGGTCTATGGCTACACCTTC | CASSPLQQVYGYTF
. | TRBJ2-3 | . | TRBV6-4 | TGTGCCAGCGCAGCGGAGGGGGCCGGCCCAGATACGCAGTATTTT | CASAAEGAGPDTQYF
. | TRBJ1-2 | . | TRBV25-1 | TGTGCCAGCAGTTCGGGGTATGGCTACACCTTC | CASSSGYGYTF
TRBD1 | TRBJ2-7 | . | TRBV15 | TGTGCCACCAGCGTCCGGGACAGGGACTACGAGCAGTACTTC | CATSVRDRDYEQYF
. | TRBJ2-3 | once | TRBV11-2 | TGTGCCAGCAGCTCTACTAGGGAAAGGGCAGATACGCAGTATTTT | CASSSTRERADTQYF
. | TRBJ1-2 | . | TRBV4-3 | TGCGCCAGCAGCCAAGATAGTAAGAGTGGCTACACCTTC | CASSQDSKSGYTF
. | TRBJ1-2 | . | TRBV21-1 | TGTGCCAGCAGCAAAGGGCTCCAGGGGGCCTCGTATGGCTACACCTTC | CASSKGLQGASYGYTF
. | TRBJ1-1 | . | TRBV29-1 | TGCAGCGTTGCACTTACTATGAACACTGAAGCTTTCTTT | CSVALTMNTEAFF
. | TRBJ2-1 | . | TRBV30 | TGTGCCTGGAGTGTAGGGCGGGGTAGAGAGCAGTTCTTC | CAWSVGRGREQFF
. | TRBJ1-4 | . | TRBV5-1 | TGCGCCAGCAGCGCTTACGGACTTTATAATGAAAAACTGTTTTTT | CASSAYGLYNEKLFF
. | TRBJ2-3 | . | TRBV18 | TGTGCCAGCTCACCCGGGAGGACAGGGCCCACAGATACGCAGTATTTT | CASSPGRTGPTDTQYF
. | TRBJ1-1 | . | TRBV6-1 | TGTGCCAGCAGTGAGCAGACGAGGGCGAACACTGAAGCTTTCTTT | CASSEQTRANTEAFF
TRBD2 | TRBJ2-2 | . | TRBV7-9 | TGTGCCAGCAGGCAAACTAGCGGGGGCTCGATCGGGGAGCTGTTTTTT | CASRQTSGGSIGELFF
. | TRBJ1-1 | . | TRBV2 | TGTGCCAGCAGTGAATCTAGGAACACTGAAGCTTTCTTT | CASSESRNTEAFF
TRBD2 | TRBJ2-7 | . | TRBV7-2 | TGTGCCAGCAGCTCTACTAGCGGCTACGAGCAGTACTTC | CASSSTSGYEQYF
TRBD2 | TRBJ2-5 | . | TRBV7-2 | TGTGCCAGCAGCTTACTATCTGCGGGGGGGCCCCCGGAGACCCAGTACTTC | CASSLLSAGGPPETQYF
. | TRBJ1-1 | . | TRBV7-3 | TGTGCCAGCAGCTTAGTATCTACCACTGAAGCTTTCTTT | CASSLVSTTEAFF
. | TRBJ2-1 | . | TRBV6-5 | TGTGCCAGCAGTTACTCCTGGTCCCCGGACTTCAATGAGCAGTTCTTC | CASSYSWSPDFNEQFF
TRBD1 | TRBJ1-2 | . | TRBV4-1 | TGCGCCAGCAGCCTTAACAGGGGGCCCTCCTATGGCTACACCTTC | CASSLNRGPSYGYTF
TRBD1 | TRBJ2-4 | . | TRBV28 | TGTGCCAGCAGTTCGACAGGGGGCGGGGGGCCCATAAACATTCAGTACTTC | CASSSTGGGGPINIQYF
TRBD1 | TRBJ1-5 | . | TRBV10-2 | TGCGCCAGCAGAGGACAGGGGGCCCTCGGGCCCCAGCATTTT | CASRGQGALGPQHF
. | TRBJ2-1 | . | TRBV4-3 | TGCGCCAGCAGCCAAGAGAGGAATGAGCAGTTCTTC | CASSQERNEQFF
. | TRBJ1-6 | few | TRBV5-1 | TGCGCCAGCAGCTTGGGCTTTTACGATCCGAGCTCCTATAATTCACCCCTCCACTTT | CASSLGFYDPSSYNSPLHF